Presented here are 17 T cell receptor beta chains from one specimen sequenced in a study of blood T cell repertoires in COVID-19. Only in-frame clones appear in the TCRdb table, and some are missing; sequencing was by immunoSEQ multiplex PCR. The table has more than 100,000 clones, roughly 84% seen once. The sequenced material came from peripheral blood. The receptors shown here come from a woman younger than 45 who had recovered from COVID-19.

The genes are TRBV19 and TRBJ1-5, with D tentatively TRBD1 (6 bases). The V gene lost 4 bases and the J gene lost 3 bases, with 13 bases spanning the gap. The germline gives CDR1 LNHDA, CDR2 SQIVND (reference sequence). This CDR3 region has 15 residues. CDR3 coding DNA: TGTGCCAGTAGTACACAGGGAGGGATCAATCAGCCCCAGCATTTT. Its protein is CASSTQGGINQPQHF.

This clone was seen only once. V gene TRBV27 combines with J gene TRBJ2-1; 8 bases fit TRBD2. This CDR3 region has 15 residues. CDR1 and CDR2 from the germline V gene are MNHEY and SMNVEV (reference sequence). V was clipped by 6 bases and J by 0 bases; unmatched bases: 4. Here the CDR3 reads CASSLSGSSYNEQFF. DNA for the CDR3: TGTGCCAGCAGCCTAAGCGGGAGCTCCTACAATGAGCAGTTCTTC.

The chain has TRBV12-5 and TRBJ2-1, with TRBD2 identical over 9 bases. V dropped 5 bases and J dropped 8; count of bases not matched to a gene: 10. There are 15 residues in the CDR3. CDR1 is LGHNT and CDR2 is FRNRAP in the germline V gene. Here the CDR3 DNA reads TGTGCTAGTGGTATCCGGGCGGGGGGGCAGGATGAGCAGTTCTTC. Its translation: CASGIRAGGQDEQFF.

The chain carries TRBV19 and TRBJ2-3; 7 positions agree with TRBD2. There are 16 residues in the CDR3. The trim removed 7 bases at V and 1 base at J, leaving 11 bases unmatched. Germline lookup yields CDR1 LNHDA and CDR2 SQIVND (reference sequence). CDR3 in amino acids: CASTKGRESRTDTQYF. CDR3 in DNA: TGTGCCAGTACAAAAGGGAGGGAATCCCGCACAGATACGCAGTATTTT.

This clone was found once. The chain has TRBV15 and TRBJ1-3, with D tentatively TRBD1 (6 bases). The germline V gene encodes CDR1 LNHNV and CDR2 YYDKDF (reference sequence). This CDR3 comprises 17 residues. Deletions cut 3 bases from V and 8 bases from J, with 23 bases between. CDR3 residues: CATSRPHVTAGDDTIYF. In nucleotides, the CDR3 is TGTGCCACCAGCAGGCCTCACGTGACGGCAGGGGACGACACCATATATTTT.

This chain links TRBV24-1 with TRBJ2-2; no clear D gene. Germline loops: CDR1 KGHDR, CDR2 SFDVKD. This CDR3 region has 11 residues. Trimming shortened V by 9 bases and J by 8 bases, and 9 bases separated the two germline ends. The CDR3 nucleotides are TGTGCCACCTCGGTCTCAGGGGAGCTGTTTTTT. Its translation: CATSVSGELFF.

Only a few counts were recorded for this clone. The chain joins TRBV18 to TRBJ1-2, with a possible D match to TRBD1 (6 bases). Germline CDR1 is KGHSH and CDR2 is LQKENI. V was clipped by 2 bases and J by 6 bases, with 10 bases between them. The CDR3 totals 13 residues. CDR3 residues: CASSPTGSNGYTF. CDR3 coding DNA: TGTGCCAGCTCACCAACAGGGAGTAATGGCTACACCTTC.

The chain links TRBV25-1 to TRBJ2-1; D might be TRBD2 (5 bases). CDR1 is MGHDK and CDR2 is SYGVNS in the germline V gene. The CDR3 loop spans 13 amino acids. The V and J ends lost 3 bases and 10 bases respectively, with 13 bases between them. CDR3 coding DNA: TGTGCCAGCAGTGATGGCGGACTCATCGAGCAGTTCTTC. It is translated as CASSDGGLIEQFF.

This clone was seen only once. V is TRBV11-2 and J is TRBJ2-7, with 7 bases that match TRBD2. V shed 5 bases and J 6 bases; nucleotides not matched to a gene: 16. Per germline, CDR1 SGHAT and CDR2 FQNNGV. The CDR3 contains 16 residues. This CDR3 is CASSLRGKRDTSEQYF. DNA of the CDR3: TGTGCCAGCAGCCTCCGCGGGAAGCGGGATACTAGCGAGCAGTACTTC.

The V and J genes are TRBV12-2 and TRBJ2-3; whether TRBD2, the table's D call, matches the DNA was not checked. TRBV12-2 represents a pseudogene. The CDR3 length is 18 residues. This CDR3 reads CASRSDSRILTSTDTQYF. The CDR3 nucleotides read TGTGCAAGTCGCTCAGACTCGAGGATCTTGACTAGCACAGATACGCAGTATTTT.

The V call is TRBV6-5, the J call TRBJ2-7, with a weak D call TRBD2 (6 bases). The CDR3 has 13 residues. Trimming removed 8 bases at V and 2 bases at J, with 13 bases between. CDR1 MNHEY and CDR2 SVGAGI come from the germline V gene. CDR3 region: CASGSTSTYEQYF. For the CDR3, the DNA is TGTGCCAGCGGGTCGACTAGTACCTACGAGCAGTACTTC.

The gene calls are TRBV6-5 and TRBJ2-5; 9 nucleotides line up with TRBD2. CDR3 length: 14 residues. Losses at the gene ends were 8 bases for V and 7 bases for J; bases not matched to a gene: 11. Germline CDR1 is MNHEY and CDR2 is SVGAGI. DNA of the CDR3: TGTGCCAGCGCCCCCCGCGGGGGGGCCGGGACCCAGTACTTC. This translates into CASAPRGGAGTQYF.

The chain carries TRBV12-5 and TRBJ1-3, with 7 bases that match TRBD1. V lost 5 bases and J lost 3; bases outside the gene matches: 10. The germline V gene has CDR1 LGHNT and CDR2 FRNRAP. The CDR3 consists of 16 residues. The CDR3 bases are TGTGCTAGTGGTACAGGGGACAGCGGGTATGGAAACACCATATATTTT. It encodes CASGTGDSGYGNTIYF.

The chain is built from TRBV7-9 and TRBJ2-7, with D possibly matching TRBD2 (5 bases). The V gene's germline CDR1 is SEHNR and CDR2 FQNEAQ (reference sequence). This CDR3 has 16 amino acids. V was pared by 5 bases and J by 0 bases, with 17 bases between. CDR3 DNA: TGTGCCAGCAGCGACTCCCCCGGACTGTTCTCCTACGAGCAGTACTTC. Its protein is CASSDSPGLFSYEQYF.

This clone was seen just once. This rearrangement joins TRBV2 to TRBJ1-1; no clear D. The CDR3 has 15 amino acids. CDR1 and CDR2 from the germline V gene are SNHLY and FYNNEI. Trimming cost V 3 bases and J 1 base, with 12 bases left between them. In DNA, the CDR3 is TGTGCCAGCAGTGATAGTAGAGGGAAGAACACTGAAGCTTTCTTT. Translation gives CASSDSRGKNTEAFF.

The chain joins TRBV7-3 to TRBJ1-2, with D possibly matching TRBD1 (6 bases). V was clipped by 5 bases and J by 5 bases, with 12 bases between them. The CDR3 consists of 13 residues. Per the germline V gene, CDR1 is SGHTA and CDR2 is FQGTGA. The CDR3 protein is CASSPQGRYGYTF. The CDR3 DNA is TGTGCCAGCAGCCCACAGGGCAGATATGGCTACACCTTC.

The V and J genes are TRBV5-1 and TRBJ2-1; 14 positions match TRBD2. The germline CDR1 and CDR2 sequences are SGHRS and YFSETQ. Trimming cost V 6 bases and J 4 bases; bases outside gene matches: 9. The CDR3 extends over 17 amino acids. In DNA form, the CDR3 reads TGCGCCAGCAACCCGTCTGGGACTAGCGGGGGTTACAATGAGCAGTTCTTC. Its protein product is CASNPSGTSGGYNEQFF.